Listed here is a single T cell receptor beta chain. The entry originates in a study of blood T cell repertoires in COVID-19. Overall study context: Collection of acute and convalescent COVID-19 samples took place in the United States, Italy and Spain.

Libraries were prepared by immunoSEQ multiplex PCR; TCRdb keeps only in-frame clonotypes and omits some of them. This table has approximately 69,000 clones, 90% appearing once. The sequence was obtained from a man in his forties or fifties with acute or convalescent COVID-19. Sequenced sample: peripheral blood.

The CDR3 is CASSSRGSGVPYEQYF. The CDR3 nucleotides are TGTGCCAGCAGCTCCCGGGGTAGCGGGGTTCCCTACGAGCAGTACTTC. The chain recombines TRBV11-3 with TRBJ2-7, with TRBD2 matching 8 bases. The CDR3 loop spans 16 amino acids. Germline loops: CDR1 SGHNT, CDR2 YENEEA. J lost 2 bases, V lost 4 bases, and 10 bases had no gene match.